The present T cell receptor (beta chain) was sequenced within a study of cytomegalovirus exposure and HLA in healthy donors. Whole-study context: Tens of millions of unique TCRs from HLA-typed donors were held in an early release of data. Study-wide results and limits: In an earlier analysis, productive rearrangement rates for most beta V segments clustered near 87% or 30%. A later analysis linked fewer than 20,000 TCR beta sequences to HLA alleles at 0.05 false discovery rate.

Trimming took off 6 bases at V and 4 bases at J, with 10 bases between the two ends. CDR3 length equals 13 residues. The germline gives CDR1 MNHEY, CDR2 SVGAGI. This clone was seen a handful of times. Its antigen is undetermined. PCR amplification relied on 60 Vbeta primers (plus 13 Jbeta primers). The method was immunoSEQ multiplex PCR; TCRdb's version includes in-frame clones alone and lacks a portion of them. The sample has about 140,000 clones, 80% seen once. Sequenced: PBMCs. The V and J genes are TRBV6-5 and TRBJ1-3; D uncertain. The origin of this receptor is a male donor in good health and CMV-seronegative. As DNA, the CDR3 is TGTGCCAGCAGACGGGAAGGAGGAAACACCATATATTTT. Amino acids: CASRREGGNTIYF.